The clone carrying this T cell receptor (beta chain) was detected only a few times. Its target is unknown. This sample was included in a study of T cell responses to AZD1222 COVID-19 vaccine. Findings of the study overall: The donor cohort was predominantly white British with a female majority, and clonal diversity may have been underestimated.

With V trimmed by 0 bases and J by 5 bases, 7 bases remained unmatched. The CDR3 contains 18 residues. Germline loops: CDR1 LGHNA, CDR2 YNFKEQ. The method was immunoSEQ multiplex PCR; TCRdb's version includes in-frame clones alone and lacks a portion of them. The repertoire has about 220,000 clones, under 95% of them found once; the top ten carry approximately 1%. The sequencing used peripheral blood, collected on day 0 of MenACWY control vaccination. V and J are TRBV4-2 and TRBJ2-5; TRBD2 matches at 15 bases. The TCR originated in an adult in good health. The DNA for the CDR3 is TGTGCCAGCAGCCAAGATGTGACCGGGACTAGCGGGGGGGAGACCCAGTACTTC. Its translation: CASSQDVTGTSGGETQYF.